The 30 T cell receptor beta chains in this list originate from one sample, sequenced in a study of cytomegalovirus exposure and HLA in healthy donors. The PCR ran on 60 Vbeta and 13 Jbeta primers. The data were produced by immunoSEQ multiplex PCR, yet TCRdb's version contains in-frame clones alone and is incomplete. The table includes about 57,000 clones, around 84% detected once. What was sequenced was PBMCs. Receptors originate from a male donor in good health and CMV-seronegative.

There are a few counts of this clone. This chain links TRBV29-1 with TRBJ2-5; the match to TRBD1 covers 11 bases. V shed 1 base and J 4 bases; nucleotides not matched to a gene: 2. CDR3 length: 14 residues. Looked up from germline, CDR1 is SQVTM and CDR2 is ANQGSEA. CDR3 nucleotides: TGCAGCGTTGAAGGGACAGGGGGCCCAGAGACCCAGTACTTC. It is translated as CSVEGTGGPETQYF.

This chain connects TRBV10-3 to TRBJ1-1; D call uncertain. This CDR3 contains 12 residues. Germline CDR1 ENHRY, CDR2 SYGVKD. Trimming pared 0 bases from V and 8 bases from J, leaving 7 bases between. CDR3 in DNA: TGTGCCATCAGTGAGTCTCGAACAGAAGCTTTCTTT. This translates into CAISESRTEAFF.

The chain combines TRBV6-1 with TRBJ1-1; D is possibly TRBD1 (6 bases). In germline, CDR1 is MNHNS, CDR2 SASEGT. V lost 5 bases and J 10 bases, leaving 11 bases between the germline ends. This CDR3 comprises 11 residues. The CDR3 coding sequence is TGTGCCAGCAGTAGACAGGATGGAGCTTTCTTT. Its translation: CASSRQDGAFF.

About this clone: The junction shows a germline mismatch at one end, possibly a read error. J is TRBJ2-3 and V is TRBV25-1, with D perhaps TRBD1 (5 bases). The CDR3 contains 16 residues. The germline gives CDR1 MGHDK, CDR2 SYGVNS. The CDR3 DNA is TGTGCCAGCAGTGAGATGAAGGCCCACCGCACAGGTACGCAGTATTTT. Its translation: CASSEMKAHRTGTQYF.

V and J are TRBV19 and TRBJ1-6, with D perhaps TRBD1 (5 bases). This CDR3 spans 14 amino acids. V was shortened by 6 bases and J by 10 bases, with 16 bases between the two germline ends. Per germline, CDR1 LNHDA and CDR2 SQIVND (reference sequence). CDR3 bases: TGTGCCAGTAGCCCAGGGACTTCTAGCTCACCCCTCCACTTT. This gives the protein CASSPGTSSSPLHF.

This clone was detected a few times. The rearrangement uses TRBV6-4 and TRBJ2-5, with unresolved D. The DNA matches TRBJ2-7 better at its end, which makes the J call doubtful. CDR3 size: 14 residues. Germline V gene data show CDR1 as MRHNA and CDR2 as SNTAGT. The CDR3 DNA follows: TGTGCCAGGCCGTCCGGAGTGCCTCCCTACGAGCAGTACTTC. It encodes CARPSGVPPYEQYF.

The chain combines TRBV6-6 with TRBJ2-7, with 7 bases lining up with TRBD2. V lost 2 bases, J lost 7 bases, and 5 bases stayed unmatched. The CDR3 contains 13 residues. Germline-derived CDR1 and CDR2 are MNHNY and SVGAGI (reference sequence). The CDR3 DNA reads TGTGCCAGCAGTTACCTCGCGGGGGAGGAGCAGTACTTC. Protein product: CASSYLAGEEQYF.

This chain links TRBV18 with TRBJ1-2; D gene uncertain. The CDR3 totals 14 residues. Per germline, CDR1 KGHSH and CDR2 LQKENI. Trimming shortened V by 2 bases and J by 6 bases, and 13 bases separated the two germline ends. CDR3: CASSPSGSVHGYTF. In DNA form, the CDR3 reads TGTGCCAGCTCACCATCGGGGTCCGTCCATGGCTACACCTTC. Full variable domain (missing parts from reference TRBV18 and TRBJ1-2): NAGVMQNPRHLVRRRGQEARLRCSPMKGHSHVYWYRQLPEEGLKFMVYLQKENIIDESGMPKERFSAEFPKEGPSILRIQQVVRGDSAAYFCASSPSGSVHGYTFGSGTRLTVV.

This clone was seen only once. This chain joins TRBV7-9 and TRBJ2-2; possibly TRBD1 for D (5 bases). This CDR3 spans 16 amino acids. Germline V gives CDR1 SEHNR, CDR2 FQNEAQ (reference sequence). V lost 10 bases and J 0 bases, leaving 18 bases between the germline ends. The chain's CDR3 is CAKQVAQGTNTGELFF. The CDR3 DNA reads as TGTGCCAAACAAGTGGCTCAGGGAACGAACACCGGGGAGCTGTTTTTT.

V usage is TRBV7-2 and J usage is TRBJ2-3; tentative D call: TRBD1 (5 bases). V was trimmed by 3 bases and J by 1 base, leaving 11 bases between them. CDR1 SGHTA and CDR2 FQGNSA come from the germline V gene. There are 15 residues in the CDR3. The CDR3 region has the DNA TGTGCCAGCAGCTTTGGGGCCTGGGGCACAGATACGCAGTATTTT. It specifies CASSFGAWGTDTQYF.

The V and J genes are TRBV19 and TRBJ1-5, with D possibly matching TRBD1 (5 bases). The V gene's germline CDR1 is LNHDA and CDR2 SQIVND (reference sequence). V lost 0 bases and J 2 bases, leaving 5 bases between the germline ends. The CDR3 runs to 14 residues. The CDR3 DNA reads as TGTGCCAGTAGTATAGAGACAGGCAATCAGCCCCAGCATTTT. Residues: CASSIETGNQPQHF.

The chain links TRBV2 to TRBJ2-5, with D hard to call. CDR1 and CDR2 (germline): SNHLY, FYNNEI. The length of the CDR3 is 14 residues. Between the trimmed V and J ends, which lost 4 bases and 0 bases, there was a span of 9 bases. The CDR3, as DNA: TGTGCCAGCAGTGTGACTGGAAACCAAGAGACCCAGTACTTC. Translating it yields CASSVTGNQETQYF.

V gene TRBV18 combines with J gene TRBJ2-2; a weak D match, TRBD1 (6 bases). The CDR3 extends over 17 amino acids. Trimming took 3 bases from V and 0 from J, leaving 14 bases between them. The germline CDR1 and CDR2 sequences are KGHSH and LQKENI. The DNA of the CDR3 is TGTGCCAGCTCACCCCCAAACACAGGGACGAACACCGGGGAGCTGTTTTTT. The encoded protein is CASSPPNTGTNTGELFF.

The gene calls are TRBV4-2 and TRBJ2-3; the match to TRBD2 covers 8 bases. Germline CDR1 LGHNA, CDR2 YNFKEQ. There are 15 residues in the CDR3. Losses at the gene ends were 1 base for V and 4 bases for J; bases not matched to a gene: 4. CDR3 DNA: TGTGCCAGCAGCCAAGCAGCGGGGGTTTCAGATACGCAGTATTTT. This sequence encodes CASSQAAGVSDTQYF.

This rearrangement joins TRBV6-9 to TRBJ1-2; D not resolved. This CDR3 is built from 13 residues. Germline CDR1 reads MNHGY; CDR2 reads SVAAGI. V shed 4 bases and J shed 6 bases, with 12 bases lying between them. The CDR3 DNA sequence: TGTGCCAGCAGTTTCCCGACTTGGGATGGCTACACCTTC. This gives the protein CASSFPTWDGYTF.

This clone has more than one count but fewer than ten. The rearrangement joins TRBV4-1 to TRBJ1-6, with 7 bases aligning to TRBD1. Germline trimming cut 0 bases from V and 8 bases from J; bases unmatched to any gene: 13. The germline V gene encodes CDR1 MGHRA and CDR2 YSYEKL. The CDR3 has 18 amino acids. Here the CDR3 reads CASSQDGVSDRVDSPLHF. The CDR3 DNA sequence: TGCGCCAGCAGCCAAGATGGGGTATCAGACAGGGTTGATTCACCCCTCCACTTT.

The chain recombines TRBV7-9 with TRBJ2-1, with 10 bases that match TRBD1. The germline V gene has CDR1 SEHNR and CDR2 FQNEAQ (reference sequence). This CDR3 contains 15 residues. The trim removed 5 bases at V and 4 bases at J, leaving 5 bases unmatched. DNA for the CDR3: TGTGCCAGCAGCGGGACAGGGGAACTTTACAATGAGCAGTTCTTC. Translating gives CASSGTGELYNEQFF.

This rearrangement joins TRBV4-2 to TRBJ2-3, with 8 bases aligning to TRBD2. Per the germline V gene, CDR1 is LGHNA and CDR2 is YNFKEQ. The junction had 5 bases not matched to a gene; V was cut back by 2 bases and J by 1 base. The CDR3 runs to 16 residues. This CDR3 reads CASSQLAGSRTDTQYF. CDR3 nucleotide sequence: TGTGCCAGCAGCCAACTAGCGGGCTCCCGCACAGATACGCAGTATTTT.

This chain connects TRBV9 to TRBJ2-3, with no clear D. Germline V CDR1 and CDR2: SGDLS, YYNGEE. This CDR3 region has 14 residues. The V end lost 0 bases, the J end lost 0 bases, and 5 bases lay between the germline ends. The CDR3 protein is CASSVVPSTDTQYF. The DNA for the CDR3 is TGTGCCAGCAGCGTAGTCCCTAGCACAGATACGCAGTATTTT. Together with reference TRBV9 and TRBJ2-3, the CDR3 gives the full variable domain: DSGVTQTPKHLITATGQRVTLRCSPRSGDLSVYWYQQSLDQGLQFLIQYYNGEERAKGNILERFSAQQFPDLHSELNLSSLELGDSALYFCASSVVPSTDTQYFGPGTRLTVL.

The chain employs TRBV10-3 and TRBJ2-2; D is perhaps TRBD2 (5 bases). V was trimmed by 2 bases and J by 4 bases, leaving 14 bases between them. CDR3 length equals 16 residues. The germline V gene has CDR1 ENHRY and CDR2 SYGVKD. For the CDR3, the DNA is TGTGCCATCAGTGAGCAAGGAGCCGCGGGCACCGGGGAGCTGTTTTTT. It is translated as CAISEQGAAGTGELFF.

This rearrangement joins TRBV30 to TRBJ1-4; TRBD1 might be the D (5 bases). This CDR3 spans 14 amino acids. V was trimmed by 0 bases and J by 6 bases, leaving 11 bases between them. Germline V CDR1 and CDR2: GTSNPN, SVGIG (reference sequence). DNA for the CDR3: TGTGCCTGGAGTGTTGCGGACACGTATGAAAAACTGTTTTTT. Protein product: CAWSVADTYEKLFF.

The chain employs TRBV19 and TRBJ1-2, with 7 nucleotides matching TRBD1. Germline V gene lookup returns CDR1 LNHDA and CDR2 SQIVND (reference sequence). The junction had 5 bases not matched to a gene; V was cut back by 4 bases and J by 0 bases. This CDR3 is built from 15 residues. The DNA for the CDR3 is TGTGCCAGTAGTAAGGGGGCAGGCTCTAACTATGGCTACACCTTC. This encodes CASSKGAGSNYGYTF.

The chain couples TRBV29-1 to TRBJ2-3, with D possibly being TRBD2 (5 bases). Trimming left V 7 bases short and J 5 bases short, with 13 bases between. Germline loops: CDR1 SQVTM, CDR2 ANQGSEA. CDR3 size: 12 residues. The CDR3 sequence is CSGTFRGDTQYF. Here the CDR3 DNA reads TGCAGCGGGACTTTCCGCGGAGATACGCAGTATTTT.

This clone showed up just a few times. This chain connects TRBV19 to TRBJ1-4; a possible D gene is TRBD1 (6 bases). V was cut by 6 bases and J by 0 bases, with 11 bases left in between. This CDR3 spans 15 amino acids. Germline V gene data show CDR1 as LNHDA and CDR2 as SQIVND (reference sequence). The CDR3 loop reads CASRDSGPTNEKLFF. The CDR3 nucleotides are TGTGCCAGTAGGGACAGTGGGCCAACTAATGAAAAACTGTTTTTT. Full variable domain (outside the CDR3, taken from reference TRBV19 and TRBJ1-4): DGGITQSPKYLFRKEGQNVTLSCEQNLNHDAMYWYRQDPGQGLRLIYYSQIVNDFQKGDIAEGYSVSREKKESFPLTVTSAQKNPTAFYLCASRDSGPTNEKLFFGSGTQLSVL.

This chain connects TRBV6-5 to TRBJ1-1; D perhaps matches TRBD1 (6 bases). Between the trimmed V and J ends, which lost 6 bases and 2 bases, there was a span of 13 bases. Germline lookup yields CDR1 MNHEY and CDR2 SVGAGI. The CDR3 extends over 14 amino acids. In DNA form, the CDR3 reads TGTGCCAGCAGCTTGAGGGGGGGCAACACTGAAGCTTTCTTT. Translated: CASSLRGGNTEAFF.

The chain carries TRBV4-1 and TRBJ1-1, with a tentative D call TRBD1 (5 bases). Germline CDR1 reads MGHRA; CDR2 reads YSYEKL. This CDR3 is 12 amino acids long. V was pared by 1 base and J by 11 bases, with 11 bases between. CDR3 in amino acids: CASSQARGVAFF. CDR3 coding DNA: TGCGCCAGCAGCCAAGCGCGGGGGGTCGCTTTCTTT.

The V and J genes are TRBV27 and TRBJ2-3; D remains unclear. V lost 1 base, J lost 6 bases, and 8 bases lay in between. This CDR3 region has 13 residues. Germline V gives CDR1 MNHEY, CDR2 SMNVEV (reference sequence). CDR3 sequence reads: CASSLLRRDTQYF. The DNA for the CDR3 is TGTGCCAGCAGTTTATTAAGGCGGGATACGCAGTATTTT.

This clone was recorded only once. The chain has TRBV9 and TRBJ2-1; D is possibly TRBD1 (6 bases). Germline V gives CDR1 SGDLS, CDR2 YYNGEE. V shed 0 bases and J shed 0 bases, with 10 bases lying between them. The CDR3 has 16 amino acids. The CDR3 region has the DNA TGTGCCAGCAGCGTAGACAGGGTCAGCTCCTACAATGAGCAGTTCTTC. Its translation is CASSVDRVSSYNEQFF.

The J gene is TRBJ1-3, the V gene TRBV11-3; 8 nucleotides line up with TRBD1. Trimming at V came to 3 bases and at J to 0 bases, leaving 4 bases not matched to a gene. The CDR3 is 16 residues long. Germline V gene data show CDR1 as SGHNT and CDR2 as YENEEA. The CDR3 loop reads CASSLDREPSGNTIYF. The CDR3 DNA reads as TGTGCCAGCAGCTTGGACAGGGAGCCCTCTGGAAACACCATATATTTT. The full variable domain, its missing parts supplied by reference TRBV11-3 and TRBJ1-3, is EAGVVQSPRYKIIEKKQPVAFWCNPISGHNTLYWYLQNLGQGPELLIRYENEEAVDDSQLPKDRFSAERLKGVDSTLKIQPAELGDSAVYLCASSLDREPSGNTIYFGEGSWLTVV.

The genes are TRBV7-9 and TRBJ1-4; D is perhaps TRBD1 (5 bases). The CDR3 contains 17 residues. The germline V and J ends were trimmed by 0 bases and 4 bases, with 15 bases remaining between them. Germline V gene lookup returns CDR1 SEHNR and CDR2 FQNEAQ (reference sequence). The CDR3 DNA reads TGTGCCAGCAGCTTAGCACCGAGCGCAGGGCTTAATGAAAAACTGTTTTTT. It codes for CASSLAPSAGLNEKLFF.